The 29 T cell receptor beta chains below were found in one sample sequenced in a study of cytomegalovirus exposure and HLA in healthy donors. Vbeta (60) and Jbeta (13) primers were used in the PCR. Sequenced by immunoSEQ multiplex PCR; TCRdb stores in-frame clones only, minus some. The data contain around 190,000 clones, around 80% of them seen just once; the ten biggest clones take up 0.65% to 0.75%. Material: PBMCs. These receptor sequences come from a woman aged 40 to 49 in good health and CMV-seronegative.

CDR3 coding DNA: TGTGCCAGTACTACTCGAGCCCCGGGACAGGGATACAATGAGCAGTTCTTC. Amino acids: CASTTRAPGQGYNEQFF. The chain uses TRBV19 and TRBJ2-1; TRBD1 matches 9 bases. Germline-derived CDR1 and CDR2 are LNHDA and SQIVND (reference sequence). The CDR3 runs to 17 residues. With 7 bases clipped from V and 4 bases from J, the junction kept 14 bases outside the gene matches.

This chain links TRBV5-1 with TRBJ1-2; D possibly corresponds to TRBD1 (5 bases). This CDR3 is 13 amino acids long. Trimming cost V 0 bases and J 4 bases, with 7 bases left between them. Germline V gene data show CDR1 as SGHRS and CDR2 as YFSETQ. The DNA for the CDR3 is TGCGCCAGCAGCTTGGTGACAGCCTATGGCTACACCTTC. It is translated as CASSLVTAYGYTF. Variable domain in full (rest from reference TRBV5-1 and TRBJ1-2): KAGVTQTPRYLIKTRGQQVTLSCSPISGHRSVSWYQQTPGQGLQFLFEYFSETQRNKGNFPGRFSGRQFSNSRSEMNVSTLELGDSALYLCASSLVTAYGYTFGSGTRLTVV.

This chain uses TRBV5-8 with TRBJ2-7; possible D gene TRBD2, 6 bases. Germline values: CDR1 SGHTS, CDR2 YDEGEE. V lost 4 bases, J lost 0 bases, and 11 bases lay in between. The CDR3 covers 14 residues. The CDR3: CASSRTGSSYEQYF. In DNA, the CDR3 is TGTGCCAGCAGCCGAACCGGGAGCTCCTACGAGCAGTACTTC.

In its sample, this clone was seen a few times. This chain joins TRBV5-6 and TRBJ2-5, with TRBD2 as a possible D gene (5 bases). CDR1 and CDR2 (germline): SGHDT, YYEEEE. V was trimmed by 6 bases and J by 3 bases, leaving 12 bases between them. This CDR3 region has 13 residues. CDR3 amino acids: CASNRRPKETQYF. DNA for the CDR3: TGTGCCAGCAACCGGAGGCCGAAAGAGACCCAGTACTTC. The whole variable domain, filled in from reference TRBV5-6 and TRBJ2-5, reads DAGVTQSPTHLIKTRGQQVTLRCSPKSGHDTVSWYQQALGQGPQFIFQYYEEEERQRGNFPDRFSGHQFPNYSSELNVNALLLGDSALYLCASNRRPKETQYFGPGTRLLVL.

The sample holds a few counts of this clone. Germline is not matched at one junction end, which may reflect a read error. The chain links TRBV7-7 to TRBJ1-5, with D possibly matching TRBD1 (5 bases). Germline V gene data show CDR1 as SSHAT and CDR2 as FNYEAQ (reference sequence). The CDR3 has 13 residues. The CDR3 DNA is TGTGCTAGCAGCTTTTCCAGGGATCAGCCCCAGCATTTT. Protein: CASSFSRDQPQHF.

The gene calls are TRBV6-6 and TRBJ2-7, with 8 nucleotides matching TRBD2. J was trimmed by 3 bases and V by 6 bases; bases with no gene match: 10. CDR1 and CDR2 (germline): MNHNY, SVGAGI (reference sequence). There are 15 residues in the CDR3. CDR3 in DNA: TGTGCCAGCAGCCACACGGGGGGGGGAGGCTACGAGCAGTACTTC. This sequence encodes CASSHTGGGGYEQYF.

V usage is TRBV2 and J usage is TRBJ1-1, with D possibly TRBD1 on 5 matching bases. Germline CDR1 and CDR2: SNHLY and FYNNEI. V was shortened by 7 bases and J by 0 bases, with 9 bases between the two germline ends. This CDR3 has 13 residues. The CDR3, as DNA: TGTGCCAGCACGACAGACCTGAACACTGAAGCTTTCTTT. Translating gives CASTTDLNTEAFF.

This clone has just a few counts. CDR3 protein: CASSLASGQGGYTF. As DNA, the CDR3 is TGTGCCAGCAGCTTGGCCTCCGGACAGGGGGGCTACACCTTC. The V call is TRBV5-4, the J call TRBJ1-2, with 9 nucleotides matching TRBD1. Germline trimming cut 0 bases from V and 8 bases from J; bases unmatched to any gene: 5. The CDR3 sequence is 14 residues long. The V gene's germline CDR1 is SGHNT and CDR2 YYREEE (reference sequence).

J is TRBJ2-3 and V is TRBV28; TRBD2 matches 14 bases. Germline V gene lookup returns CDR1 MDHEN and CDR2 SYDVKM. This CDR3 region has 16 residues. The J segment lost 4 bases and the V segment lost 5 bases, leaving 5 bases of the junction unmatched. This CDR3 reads CASSRTSGGISDTQYF. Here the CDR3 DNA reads TGTGCCAGCAGTCGGACTAGCGGGGGGATCTCAGATACGCAGTATTTT.

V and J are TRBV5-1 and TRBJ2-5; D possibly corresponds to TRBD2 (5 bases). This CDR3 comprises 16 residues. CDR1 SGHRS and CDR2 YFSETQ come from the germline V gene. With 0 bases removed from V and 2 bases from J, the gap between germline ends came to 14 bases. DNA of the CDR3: TGCGCCAGCAGCTTGGGCTGGAGGAACGTACAAGAGACCCAGTACTTC. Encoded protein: CASSLGWRNVQETQYF.

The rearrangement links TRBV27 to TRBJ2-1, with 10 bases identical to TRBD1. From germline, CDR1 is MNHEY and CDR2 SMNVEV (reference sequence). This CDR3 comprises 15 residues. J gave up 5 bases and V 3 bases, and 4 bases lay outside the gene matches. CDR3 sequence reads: CASSFRDRGNNEQFF. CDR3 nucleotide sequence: TGTGCCAGCAGTTTCCGGGACAGGGGAAACAATGAGCAGTTCTTC.

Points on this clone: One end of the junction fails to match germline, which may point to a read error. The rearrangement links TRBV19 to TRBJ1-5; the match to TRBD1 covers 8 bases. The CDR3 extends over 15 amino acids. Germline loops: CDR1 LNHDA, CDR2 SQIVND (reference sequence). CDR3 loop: CTSSTGQGNNQPQHF. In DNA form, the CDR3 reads TGTACCAGTAGTACTGGACAGGGAAACAATCAGCCCCAGCATTTT.

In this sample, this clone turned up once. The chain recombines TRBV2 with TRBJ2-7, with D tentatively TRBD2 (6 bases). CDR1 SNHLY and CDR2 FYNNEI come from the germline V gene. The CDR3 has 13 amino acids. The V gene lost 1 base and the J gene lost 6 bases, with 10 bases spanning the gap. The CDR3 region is CASSEELAREQYF. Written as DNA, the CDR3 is TGTGCCAGCAGTGAAGAACTAGCCCGCGAGCAGTACTTC. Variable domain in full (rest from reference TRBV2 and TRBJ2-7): EPEVTQTPSHQVTQMGQEVILRCVPISNHLYFYWYRQILGQKVEFLVSFYNNEISEKSEIFDDQFSVERPDGSNFTLKIRSTKLEDSAMYFCASSEELAREQYFGPGTRLTVT.

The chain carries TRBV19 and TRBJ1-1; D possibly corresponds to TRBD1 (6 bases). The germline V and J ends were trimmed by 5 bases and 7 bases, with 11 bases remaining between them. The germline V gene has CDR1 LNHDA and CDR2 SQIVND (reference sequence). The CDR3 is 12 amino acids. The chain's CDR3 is CASSPGASEAFF. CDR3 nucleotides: TGTGCCAGTAGTCCAGGGGCGAGTGAAGCTTTCTTT.

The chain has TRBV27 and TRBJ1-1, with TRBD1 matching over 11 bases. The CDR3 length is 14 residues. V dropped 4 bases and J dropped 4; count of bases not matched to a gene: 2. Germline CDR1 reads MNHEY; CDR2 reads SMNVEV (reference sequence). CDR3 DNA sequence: TGTGCCAGCAGTTCCGGGACAGGGGGCACTGAAGCTTTCTTT. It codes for CASSSGTGGTEAFF.

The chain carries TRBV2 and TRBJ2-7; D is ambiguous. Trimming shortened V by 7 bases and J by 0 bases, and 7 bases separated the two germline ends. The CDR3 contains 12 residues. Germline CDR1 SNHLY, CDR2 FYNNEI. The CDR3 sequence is CASMESSYEQYF. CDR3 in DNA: TGTGCCAGCATGGAGAGCTCCTACGAGCAGTACTTC.

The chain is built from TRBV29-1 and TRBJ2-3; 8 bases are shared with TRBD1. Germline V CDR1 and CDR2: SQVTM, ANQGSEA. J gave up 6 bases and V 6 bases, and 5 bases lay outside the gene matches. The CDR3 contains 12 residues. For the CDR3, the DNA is TGCAGCGTACGGACAGGGATCGATACGCAGTATTTT. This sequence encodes CSVRTGIDTQYF.

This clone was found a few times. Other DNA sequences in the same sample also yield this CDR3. The CDR3 DNA reads as TGTGCCAGCAGCCCCGGACAGGTTAACACTGAAGCTTTCTTT. This gives the protein CASSPGQVNTEAFF. The rearrangement uses TRBV7-2 and TRBJ1-1; the match to TRBD1 covers 7 bases. In germline, CDR1 is SGHTA, CDR2 FQGNSA. The CDR3 consists of 14 residues. The ends lost 5 bases at V and 2 bases at J; junction bases unmatched: 5. Together with reference TRBV7-2 and TRBJ1-1, the CDR3 gives the full variable domain: GAGVSQSPSNKVTEKGKDVELRCDPISGHTALYWYRQSLGQGLEFLIYFQGNSAPDKSGLPSDRFSAERTGGSVSTLTIQRTQQEDSAVYLCASSPGQVNTEAFFGQGTRLTVV.

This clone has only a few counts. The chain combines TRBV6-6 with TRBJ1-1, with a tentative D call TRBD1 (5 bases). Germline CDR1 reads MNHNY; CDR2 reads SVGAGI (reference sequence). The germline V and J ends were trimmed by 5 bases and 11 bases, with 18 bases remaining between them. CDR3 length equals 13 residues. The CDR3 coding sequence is TGTGCCAGCAGTGTAACCGGGACTCCTAGCGCTTTCTTT. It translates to CASSVTGTPSAFF.

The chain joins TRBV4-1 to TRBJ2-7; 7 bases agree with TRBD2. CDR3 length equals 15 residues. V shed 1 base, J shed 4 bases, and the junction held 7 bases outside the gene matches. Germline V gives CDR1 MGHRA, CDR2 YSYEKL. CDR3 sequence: CASSQGGGSSYEQYF. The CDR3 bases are TGCGCCAGCAGCCAAGGCGGCGGGAGTTCTTACGAGCAGTACTTC.

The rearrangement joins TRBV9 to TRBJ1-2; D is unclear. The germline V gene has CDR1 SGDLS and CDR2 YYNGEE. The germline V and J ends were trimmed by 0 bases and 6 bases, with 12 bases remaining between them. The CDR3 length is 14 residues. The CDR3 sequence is CASSVARSGDGYTF. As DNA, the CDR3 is TGTGCCAGCAGCGTAGCTCGGTCCGGGGATGGCTACACCTTC.

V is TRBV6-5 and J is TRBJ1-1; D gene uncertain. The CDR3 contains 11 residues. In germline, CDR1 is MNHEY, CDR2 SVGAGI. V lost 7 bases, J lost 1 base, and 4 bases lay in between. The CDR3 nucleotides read TGTGCCAGCACCGGGAACACTGAAGCTTTCTTT. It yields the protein CASTGNTEAFF.

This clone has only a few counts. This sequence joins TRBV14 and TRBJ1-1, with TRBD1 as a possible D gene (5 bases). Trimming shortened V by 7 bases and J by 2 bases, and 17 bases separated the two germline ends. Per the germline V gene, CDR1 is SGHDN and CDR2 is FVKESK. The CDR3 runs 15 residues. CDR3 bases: TGTGCCAGCAAACATGCCGGGGGGGGAAACACTGAAGCTTTCTTT. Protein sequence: CASKHAGGGNTEAFF.

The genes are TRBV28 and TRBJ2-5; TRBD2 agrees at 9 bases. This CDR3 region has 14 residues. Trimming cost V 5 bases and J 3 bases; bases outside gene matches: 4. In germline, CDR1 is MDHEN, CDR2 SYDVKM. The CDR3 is CASSTLAGEETQYF. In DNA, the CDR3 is TGTGCCAGCAGTACTTTAGCGGGAGAAGAGACCCAGTACTTC.

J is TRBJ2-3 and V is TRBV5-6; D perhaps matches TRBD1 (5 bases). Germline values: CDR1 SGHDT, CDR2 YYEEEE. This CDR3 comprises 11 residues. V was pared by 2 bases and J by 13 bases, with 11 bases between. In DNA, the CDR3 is TGTGCCAGCAGCTTTGAAGGGGCTAAGTATTTT. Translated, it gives CASSFEGAKYF.

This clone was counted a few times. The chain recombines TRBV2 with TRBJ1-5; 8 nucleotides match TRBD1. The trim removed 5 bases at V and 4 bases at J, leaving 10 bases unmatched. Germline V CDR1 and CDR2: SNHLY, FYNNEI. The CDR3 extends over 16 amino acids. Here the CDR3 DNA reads TGTGCCAGCAGTTGGGACAGGTCTCAGTTTAATCAGCCCCAGCATTTT. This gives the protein CASSWDRSQFNQPQHF.

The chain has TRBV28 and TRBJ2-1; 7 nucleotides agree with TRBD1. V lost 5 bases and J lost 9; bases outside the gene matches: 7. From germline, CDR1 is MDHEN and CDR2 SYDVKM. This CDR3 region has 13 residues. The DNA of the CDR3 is TGTGCCAGCAGTCTACCTCACAGGGGTGAGCAGTTCTTC. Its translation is CASSLPHRGEQFF.

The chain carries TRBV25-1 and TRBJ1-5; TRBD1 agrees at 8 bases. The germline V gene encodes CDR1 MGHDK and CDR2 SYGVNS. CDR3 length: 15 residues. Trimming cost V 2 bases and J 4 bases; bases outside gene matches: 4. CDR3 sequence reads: CASSEKTGGNQPQHF. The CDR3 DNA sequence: TGTGCCAGCAGTGAAAAAACAGGGGGTAATCAGCCCCAGCATTTT.

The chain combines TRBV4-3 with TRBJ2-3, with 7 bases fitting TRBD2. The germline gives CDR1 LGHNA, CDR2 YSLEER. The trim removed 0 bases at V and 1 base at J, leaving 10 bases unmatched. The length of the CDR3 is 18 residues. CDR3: CASSQEGGSGYGTDTQYF. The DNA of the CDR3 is TGCGCCAGCAGCCAAGAGGGCGGGAGCGGTTATGGCACAGATACGCAGTATTTT.